A single sample gave rise to the 13 T cell receptor beta chains below, sequenced in a study of CD8+ T cells in alopecia areata. Extraction and reverse transcription of RNA yielded cDNA as the sequencing template. Only in-frame clones appear in the TCRdb table, and some are missing; sequencing was by immunoSEQ multiplex PCR. The profile covers 160,000 or so clones, with less than 80% appearing a single time and around 10% taken by the ten largest. Here the sequenced sample was CD8+ T cells sorted from blood, taken at week 0. These receptors all come from a human donor with alopecia areata.

This chain uses TRBV29-1 with TRBJ1-5; no firm D call. The V gene lost 7 bases and the J gene lost 7 bases, with 17 bases spanning the gap. Germline CDR1 and CDR2: SQVTM and ANQGSEA. The CDR3 consists of 13 residues. For the CDR3, the DNA is TGCAGCGCTGCGACGGAAAAAGGGCAGCCCCAGCATTTT. This codes for CSAATEKGQPQHF.

This clone appeared a few times. The chain employs TRBV7-6 and TRBJ2-4, with D unresolved. Trimming removed 3 bases at V and 6 bases at J, with 6 bases between. The CDR3 contains 12 residues. Germline V gives CDR1 SGHVS, CDR2 FNYEAQ. CDR3 sequence: CASSLGLNIQYF. In DNA form, the CDR3 reads TGTGCCAGCAGCTTGGGGTTAAACATTCAGTACTTC.

The genes are TRBV7-9 and TRBJ1-3; D is uncertain. The germline V gene has CDR1 SEHNR and CDR2 FQNEAQ (reference sequence). The V end lost 3 bases, the J end lost 2 bases, and 8 bases lay between the germline ends. This CDR3 contains 14 residues. The CDR3 bases are TGTGCCAGCAGCTTGGTTTTACCTGGAAACACCATATATTTT. It encodes CASSLVLPGNTIYF.

In the case of this clone: The junction and the germline gene differ at one end; a read error may be behind it. The CDR3 sequence is CASSLSPLSEQYF. CDR3 DNA: TGTGCTAGCAGCTTATCTCCCCTGAGCGAGCAGTACTTC. V and J are TRBV7-7 and TRBJ2-7; no clear D gene. CDR3 length: 13 residues. Germline lookup yields CDR1 SSHAT and CDR2 FNYEAQ (reference sequence).

CDR3 DNA: TGTGCCAGCAGCCCGACAGATTCTTCTCAGCCCCAGCATTTT. This translates into CASSPTDSSQPQHF. This sequence joins TRBV27 and TRBJ1-5; D perhaps matches TRBD1 (5 bases). Trimming cost V 6 bases and J 6 bases, with 15 bases left between them. Germline V gene sequence: CDR1 MNHEY, CDR2 SMNVEV (reference sequence). The CDR3 covers 14 residues.

The chain is built from TRBV6-5 and TRBJ1-1; D ambiguous. Germline V gene sequence: CDR1 MNHEY, CDR2 SVGAGI. Trimming took off 3 bases at V and 3 bases at J, with 8 bases between the two ends. The CDR3 is made up of 13 amino acids. The CDR3, as DNA: TGTGCCAGCAGTTATAACGACGACACTGAAGCTTTCTTT. Encoded protein: CASSYNDDTEAFF.

This chain links TRBV7-9 with TRBJ2-7, with 8 bases identical to TRBD2. The CDR3 is made up of 14 amino acids. Trimming at V came to 5 bases and at J to 4 bases, leaving 7 bases not matched to a gene. CDR1 is SEHNR, CDR2 FQNEAQ, per germline (reference sequence). CDR3 loop: CASSPGGTGYEQYF. The DNA for the CDR3 is TGTGCCAGCAGCCCGGGGGGGACGGGTTACGAGCAGTACTTC.

CDR3 DNA: TGTGCCAGCAAGGTGGGGCGGGGGCCCCTCAATGAGCAGTTCTTC. Protein: CASKVGRGPLNEQFF. The chain carries TRBV2 and TRBJ2-1; possibly TRBD2 for D (7 bases). The V and J ends lost 7 bases and 6 bases respectively, with 19 bases between them. The CDR3 runs 15 residues. Germline CDR1 reads SNHLY; CDR2 reads FYNNEI.

This chain links TRBV27 with TRBJ1-6; possibly TRBD1 for D (5 bases). V lost 5 bases, J lost 4 bases, and 12 bases lay in between. CDR3 size: 15 residues. The germline V gene has CDR1 MNHEY and CDR2 SMNVEV (reference sequence). CDR3 amino acids: CASSPDISYNSPLHF. The CDR3 region has the DNA TGTGCCAGCAGTCCGGACATCTCTTATAATTCACCCCTCCACTTT.

The chain carries TRBV30 and TRBJ2-7, with D perhaps matching TRBD1 or TRBD2 (5 bases each). The CDR3 contains 15 residues. Germline V gives CDR1 GTSNPN, CDR2 SVGIG (reference sequence). Trimming took 3 bases from V and 4 from J, leaving 19 bases between them. The CDR3 DNA sequence: TGTGCCTGGAGGGGGGACGGGATAGGGGAGTACGAGCAGTACTTC. It is translated as CAWRGDGIGEYEQYF.

V and J are TRBV7-3 and TRBJ2-3, with 9 bases fitting TRBD2. V was clipped by 6 bases and J by 1 base; unmatched bases: 5. CDR1 and CDR2 (germline): SGHTA, FQGTGA. The length of the CDR3 is 15 residues. The DNA for the CDR3 is TGTGCCAGCAGTTTTAGCGGGGGTGGCACAGATACGCAGTATTTT. Encoded protein: CASSFSGGGTDTQYF.

The CDR3: CAWEGDNYGYTF. DNA for the CDR3: TGTGCCTGGGAGGGGGATAACTATGGCTACACCTTC. The V call is TRBV30, the J call TRBJ1-2; D perhaps matches TRBD1 (6 bases). Germline assignment: CDR1 GTSNPN and CDR2 SVGIG (reference sequence). V was trimmed by 5 bases and J by 1 base, leaving 8 bases between them. This CDR3 region has 12 residues.

For the CDR3, the DNA is TGCGCCAGCAGTGGGAGGGGGGGAGCCTACGAGCAGTACTTC. Its protein is CASSGRGGAYEQYF. The chain recombines TRBV10-2 with TRBJ2-7; tentative D call: TRBD2 (7 bases). Germline V gene data show CDR1 as WSHSY and CDR2 as SAAADI. CDR3 size: 14 residues. V gave up 4 bases and J gave up 2 bases, with 12 bases separating them.